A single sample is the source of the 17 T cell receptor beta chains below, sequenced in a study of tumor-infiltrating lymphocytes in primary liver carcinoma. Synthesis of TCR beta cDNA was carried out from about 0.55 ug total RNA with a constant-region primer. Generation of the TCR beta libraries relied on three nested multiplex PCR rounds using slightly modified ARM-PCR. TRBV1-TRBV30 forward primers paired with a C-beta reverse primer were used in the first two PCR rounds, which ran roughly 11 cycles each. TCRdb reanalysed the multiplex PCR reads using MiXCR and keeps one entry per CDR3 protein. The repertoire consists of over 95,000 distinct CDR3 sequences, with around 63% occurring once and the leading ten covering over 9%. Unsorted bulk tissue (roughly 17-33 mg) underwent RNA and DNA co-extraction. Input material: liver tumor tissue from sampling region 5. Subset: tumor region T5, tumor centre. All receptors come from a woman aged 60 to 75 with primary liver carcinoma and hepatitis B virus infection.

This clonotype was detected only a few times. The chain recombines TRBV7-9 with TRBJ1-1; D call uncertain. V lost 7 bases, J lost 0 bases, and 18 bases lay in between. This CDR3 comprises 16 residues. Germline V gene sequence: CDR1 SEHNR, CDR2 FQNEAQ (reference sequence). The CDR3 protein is CASTSLTDWVNTEAFF. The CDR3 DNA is TGTGCCAGCACCTCTTTGACGGACTGGGTGAACACTGAAGCTTTCTTT.

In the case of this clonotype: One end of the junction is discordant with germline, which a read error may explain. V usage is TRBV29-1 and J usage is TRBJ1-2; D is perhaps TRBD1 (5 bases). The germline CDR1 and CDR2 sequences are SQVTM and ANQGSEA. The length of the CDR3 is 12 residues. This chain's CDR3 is CSIGGNHYGNTF. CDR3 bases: TGCAGCATTGGGGGAAACCACTATGGCAACACCTTC. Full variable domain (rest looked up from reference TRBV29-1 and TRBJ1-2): SAVISQKPSRDICQRGTSLTIQCQVDSQVTMMFWYRQQPGQSLTLIATANQGSEATYESGFVIDKFPISRPNLTFSTLTVSNMSPEDSSIYLCSIGGNHYGNTFGSGTRLTVV.

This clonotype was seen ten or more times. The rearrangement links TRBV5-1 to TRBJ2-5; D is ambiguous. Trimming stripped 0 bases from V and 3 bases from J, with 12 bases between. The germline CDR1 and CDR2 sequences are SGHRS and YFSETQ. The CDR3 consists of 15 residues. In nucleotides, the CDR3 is TGCGCCAGCAGCTTGGGGGTGAGCCGGGAAGAGACCCAGTACTTC. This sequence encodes CASSLGVSREETQYF.

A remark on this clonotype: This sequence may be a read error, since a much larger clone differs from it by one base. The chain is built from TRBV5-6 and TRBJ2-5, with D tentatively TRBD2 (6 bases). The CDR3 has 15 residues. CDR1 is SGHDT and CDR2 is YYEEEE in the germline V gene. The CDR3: CASSFERGGGETQNF. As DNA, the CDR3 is TGTGCCAGCAGCTTTGAGAGGGGAGGCGGAGAGACCCAGAACTTC.

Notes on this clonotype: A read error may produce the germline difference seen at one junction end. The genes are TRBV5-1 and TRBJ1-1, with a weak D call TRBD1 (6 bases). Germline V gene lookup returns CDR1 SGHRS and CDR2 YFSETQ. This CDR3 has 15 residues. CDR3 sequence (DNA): TGCGCCAGCAGCTTGGGGCCAGGGGAGAGCACTGAAGTTTTCTTT. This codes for CASSLGPGESTEVFF.

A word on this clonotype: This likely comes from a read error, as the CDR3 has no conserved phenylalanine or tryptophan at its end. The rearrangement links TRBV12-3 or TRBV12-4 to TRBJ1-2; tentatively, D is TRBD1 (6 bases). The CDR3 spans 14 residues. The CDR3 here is CANSSDRRNYGYTL. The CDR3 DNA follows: TGTGCCAACAGTTCCGACAGGCGGAACTATGGTTACACCCTC.

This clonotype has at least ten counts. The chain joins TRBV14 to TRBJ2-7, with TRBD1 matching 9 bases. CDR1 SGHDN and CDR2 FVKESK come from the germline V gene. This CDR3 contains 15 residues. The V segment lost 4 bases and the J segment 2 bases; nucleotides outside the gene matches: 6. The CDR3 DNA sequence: TGTGCCAGCAGCCTACGCCGGACAGGGGCCTACGAGCAGTACTTC. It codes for CASSLRRTGAYEQYF.

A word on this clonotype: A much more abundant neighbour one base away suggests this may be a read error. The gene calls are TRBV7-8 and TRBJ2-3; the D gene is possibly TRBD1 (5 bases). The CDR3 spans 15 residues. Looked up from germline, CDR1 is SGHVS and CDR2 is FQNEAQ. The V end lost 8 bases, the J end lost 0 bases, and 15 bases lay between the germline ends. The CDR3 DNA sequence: TGTGCCAGCCGACTTGGGGCCCGGAGCACAGATACGCAGTATTTT. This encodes CASRLGARSTDTQYF.

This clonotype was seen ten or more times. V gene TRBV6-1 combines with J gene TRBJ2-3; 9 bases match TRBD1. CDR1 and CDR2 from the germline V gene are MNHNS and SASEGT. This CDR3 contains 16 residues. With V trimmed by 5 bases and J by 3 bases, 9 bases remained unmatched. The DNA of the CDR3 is TGTGCCAGCAGTCCCCACTACAGGGGGCGGACAGATACGCAGTATTTT. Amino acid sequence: CASSPHYRGRTDTQYF.

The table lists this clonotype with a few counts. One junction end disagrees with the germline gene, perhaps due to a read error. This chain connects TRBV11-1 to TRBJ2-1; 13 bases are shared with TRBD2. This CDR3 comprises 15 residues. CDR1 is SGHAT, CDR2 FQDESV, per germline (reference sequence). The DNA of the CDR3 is TGTGCCAGTAGCTTCGGACTAGCGGGAGACAGTGAGCAGTTCTTC. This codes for CASSFGLAGDSEQFF.

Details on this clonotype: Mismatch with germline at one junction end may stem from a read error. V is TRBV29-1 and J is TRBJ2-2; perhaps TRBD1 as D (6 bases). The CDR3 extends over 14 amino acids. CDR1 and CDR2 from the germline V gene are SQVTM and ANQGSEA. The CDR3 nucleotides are TGTAGCACCGAACGAAGGGGGAAGAGCGGGGAGCTGTTTTTT. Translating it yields CSTERRGKSGELFF.

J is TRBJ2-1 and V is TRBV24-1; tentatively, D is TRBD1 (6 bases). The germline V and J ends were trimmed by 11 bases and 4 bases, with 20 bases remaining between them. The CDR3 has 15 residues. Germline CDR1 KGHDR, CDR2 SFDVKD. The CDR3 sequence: CASRRGSEPYNEQFF. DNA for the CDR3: TGTGCCAGCAGAAGGGGGTCTGAGCCATACAATGAGCAGTTCTTC.

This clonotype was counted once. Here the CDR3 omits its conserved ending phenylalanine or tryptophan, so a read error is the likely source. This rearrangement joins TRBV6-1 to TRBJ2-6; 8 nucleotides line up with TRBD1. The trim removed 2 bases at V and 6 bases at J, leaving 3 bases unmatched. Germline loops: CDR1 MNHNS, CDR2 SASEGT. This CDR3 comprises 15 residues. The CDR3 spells CASSEQGAVANVLTL. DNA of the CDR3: TGTGCCAGCAGTGAACAGGGGGCTGTGGCCAACGTCCTGACTTTG.

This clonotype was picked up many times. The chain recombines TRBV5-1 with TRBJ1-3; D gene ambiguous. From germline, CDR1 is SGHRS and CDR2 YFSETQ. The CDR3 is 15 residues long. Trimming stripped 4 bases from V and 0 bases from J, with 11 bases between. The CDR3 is CASSPEGGSGNTIYF. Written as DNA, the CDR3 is TGCGCCAGCAGCCCCGAGGGCGGCTCTGGAAACACCATATATTTT.

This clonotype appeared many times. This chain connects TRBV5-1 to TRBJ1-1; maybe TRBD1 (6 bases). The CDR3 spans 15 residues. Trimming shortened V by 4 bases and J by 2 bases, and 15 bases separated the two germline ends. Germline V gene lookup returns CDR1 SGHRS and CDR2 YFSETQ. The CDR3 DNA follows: TGCGCCAGCAGCCCCCTGGCGGGGGCTAACACTGAAGCTTTCTTT. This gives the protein CASSPLAGANTEAFF.

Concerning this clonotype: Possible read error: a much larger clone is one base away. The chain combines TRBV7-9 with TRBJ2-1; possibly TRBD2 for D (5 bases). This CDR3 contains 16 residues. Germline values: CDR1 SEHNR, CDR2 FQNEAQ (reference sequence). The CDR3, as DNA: TGTGCCAGCAGCCCGAGAGCGGCTGGCTCCTACAGTGAGCAGTTCTTC. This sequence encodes CASSPRAAGSYSEQFF.

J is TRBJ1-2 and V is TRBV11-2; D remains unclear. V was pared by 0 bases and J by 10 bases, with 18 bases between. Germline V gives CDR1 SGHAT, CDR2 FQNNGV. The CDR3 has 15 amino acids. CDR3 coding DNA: TGTGCCAGCAGCTTAGAGGAGGCCAGTGACGGTGACTACACCTTC. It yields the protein CASSLEEASDGDYTF.